This is a list of T cell receptor beta chains from one sample in a study of CD4 T cells in relation to SARS-CoV-2 and coronaviruses. Some clones are missing from TCRdb's copy, which holds only in-frame ones; the method was immunoSEQ multiplex PCR. The data hold 21,000 or so clones, with over 60% observed a single time. For these TCRs, the target antigens are not known. Material for sequencing was CD4+ T cells from PBMCs, cultured in vitro. These receptors all come from a human donor in good health. Each CDR3 is given with its conserved first and last residue. The D gene is left open where the match is weak. Clone sizes are given selectively: once, few, many, or a class where the clone is expanded.

v_call	j_call	clone_size	d_call	cdr3_aa	cdr3_nt
TRBV5-1	TRBJ1-1	NA	TRBD1	CASSTTGGVEAFF	TGCGCCAGCAGCACCACAGGGGGGGTTGAAGCTTTCTTT
TRBV27	TRBJ2-4	NA	NA	CASSLLGIAKNIQYF	TGTGCCAGCAGTTTACTAGGAATAGCCAAAAACATTCAGTACTTC
TRBV28	TRBJ1-2	NA	NA	CASRAGGSYGYTF	TGTGCCAGCAGGGCGGGGGGCAGCTATGGCTACACCTTC
TRBV19	TRBJ1-1	NA	TRBD1	CATAPGQGAGTEAFF	TGTGCCACCGCACCAGGACAGGGGGCCGGCACTGAAGCTTTCTTT
TRBV12-3/TRBV12-4	TRBJ2-1	NA	NA	CASSPNHNEQFF	TGTGCCAGCAGTCCCAACCACAATGAGCAGTTCTTC
TRBV6-5	TRBJ1-1	NA	TRBD1	CASSRDRPLYTEAFF	TGTGCCAGCAGCCGGGACAGACCCCTATACACTGAAGCTTTCTTT
TRBV12-3/TRBV12-4	TRBJ1-1	few	TRBD1	CASSRGLHEAFF	TGTGCCAGCAGTAGGGGGCTTCATGAAGCTTTCTTT
TRBV3-1/TRBV3-2	TRBJ2-1	NA	TRBD2	CASSQILAGGGEQFF	TGTGCCAGCAGCCAAATTCTAGCGGGAGGGGGTGAGCAGTTCTTC
TRBV12-5	TRBJ1-3	few	TRBD1	CASGLGTGFGGNTIYF	TGTGCTAGTGGTTTGGGGACAGGGTTTGGGGGAAACACCATATATTTT
TRBV4-1	TRBJ2-7	few	TRBD2	CASSPGTSGAYEQYF	TGCGCCAGCAGCCCGGGGACTAGCGGTGCCTACGAGCAGTACTTC
TRBV6-5	TRBJ2-3	NA	NA	CASSYSVGATDTQYF	TGTGCCAGCAGTTACTCGGTTGGGGCCACAGATACGCAGTATTTT
TRBV5-1	TRBJ2-2	NA	NA	CASSLYLDAVTGELFF	TGCGCCAGCAGCTTGTACCTGGACGCGGTGACCGGGGAGCTGTTTTTT
TRBV18	TRBJ1-1	NA	NA	CASSQSNGRTNTEAFF	TGTGCCAGCTCACAAAGTAACGGCCGGACGAACACTGAAGCTTTCTTT
TRBV30	TRBJ1-1	once	NA	CAWKQENTEAFF	TGTGCCTGGAAACAGGAAAACACTGAAGCTTTCTTT
TRBV3-1/TRBV3-2	TRBJ1-2	NA	TRBD1	CASSQLQGARNYGYTF	TGTGCCAGCAGCCAACTACAGGGGGCGAGAAACTATGGCTACACCTTC
TRBV4-1	TRBJ2-7	NA	NA	CASSQGGRSSYEQYF	TGCGCCAGCAGCCAAGGGGGCAGGAGCTCCTACGAGCAGTACTTC
TRBV3-1/TRBV3-2	TRBJ1-3	few	NA	CASSLNPTGDTIYF	TGTGCCAGCAGCCTGAACCCGACTGGAGACACCATATATTTT
TRBV19	TRBJ2-7	NA	NA	CASSGRRQSNYEQYF	TGTGCCAGTAGTGGAAGGCGACAGTCAAACTACGAGCAGTACTTC
TRBV29-1	TRBJ2-3	NA	NA	CSVGGDTQYF	TGCAGCGTTGGTGGAGATACGCAGTATTTT
TRBV4-2	TRBJ1-3	NA	NA	CASSQVQREMNTIYF	TGTGCCAGCAGCCAAGTTCAGAGAGAGATGAACACCATATATTTT
TRBV28	TRBJ1-1	once	NA	CASSLSRGQGFEAFF	TGTGCCAGCAGTTTATCCAGGGGCCAGGGATTTGAAGCTTTCTTT
TRBV6-5	TRBJ2-6	NA	NA	CATLSGANVLTF	TGTGCCACCCTCTCTGGGGCCAACGTCCTGACTTTC
TRBV15	TRBJ1-1	NA	NA	CATSGESKAFF	TGTGCCACCAGCGGAGAGTCCAAAGCTTTCTTT
TRBV5-1	TRBJ1-5	NA	NA	CASSPDGSNQPQHF	TGCGCCAGCAGCCCGGACGGGAGCAATCAGCCCCAGCATTTT
TRBV30	TRBJ1-5	NA	TRBD1	CAWSGGQGLQPQHF	TGTGCCTGGAGTGGGGGACAGGGCCTCCAGCCCCAGCATTTT
TRBV6-6	TRBJ2-3	NA	NA	CASTSYTDTQYF	TGTGCCAGCACATCATACACAGATACGCAGTATTTT
TRBV7-9	TRBJ1-1	NA	NA	CASSLEGIGLEAFF	TGTGCCAGCAGCTTAGAAGGTATTGGACTAGAAGCTTTCTTT
TRBV4-2	TRBJ2-6	NA	TRBD1	CASSPRRLPPGQGTSGANVLTF	TGTGCCAGCAGCCCACGCCGCCTCCCTCCGGGACAGGGGACCTCTGGTGCCAACGTCCTGACTTTC
TRBV6-5	TRBJ2-3	NA	TRBD2	CASSAPAGEPDTQYF	TGTGCCAGCAGCGCCCCAGCGGGAGAACCAGATACGCAGTATTTT
TRBV24-1	TRBJ2-3	NA	NA	CATSDLRQNTDTQYF	TGTGCCACCAGTGATTTGCGGCAGAACACAGATACGCAGTATTTT
TRBV5-1	TRBJ2-1	NA	NA	CASSLDFRVGGGGEQFF	TGCGCCAGCAGCTTGGATTTTCGAGTGGGGGGGGGCGGAGAGCAGTTCTTC
TRBV28	TRBJ2-1	NA	NA	CASSRGTTFEQFF	TGTGCCAGCAGTCGCGGGACGACTTTTGAGCAGTTCTTC
TRBV5-1	TRBJ2-2	NA	NA	CASSLDGNTGELFF	TGCGCCAGCAGTTTGGATGGAAACACCGGGGAGCTGTTTTTT